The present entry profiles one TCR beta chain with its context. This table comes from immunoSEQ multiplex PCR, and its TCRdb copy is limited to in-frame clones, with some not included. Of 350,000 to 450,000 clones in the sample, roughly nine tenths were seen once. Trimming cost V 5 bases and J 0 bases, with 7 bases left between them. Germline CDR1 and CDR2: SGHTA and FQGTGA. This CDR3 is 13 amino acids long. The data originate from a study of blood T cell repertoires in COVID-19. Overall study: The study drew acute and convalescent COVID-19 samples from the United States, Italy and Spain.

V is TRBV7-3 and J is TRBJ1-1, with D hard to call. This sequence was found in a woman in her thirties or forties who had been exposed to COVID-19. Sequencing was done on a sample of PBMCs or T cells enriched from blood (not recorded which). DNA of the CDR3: TGTGCCAGCAGCCTAGACCTGAACACTGAAGCTTTCTTT. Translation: CASSLDLNTEAFF.